This is a list of T cell receptor beta chains from one sample in a study of cytomegalovirus exposure and HLA in healthy donors. Sequencing used immunoSEQ multiplex PCR; TCRdb keeps in-frame clones, though not all of them. The sample lists under 150,000 clones; 75% to 85% were seen once. Sequencing was performed on PBMCs. The origin of the receptors is a man aged 25-45 years in good health and CMV-seropositive. Each CDR3 is given with its conserved first and last residue. D genes are given only for firm matches. Part of the rows lack a size; the others show once, few, many or a class for expanded clones.

V gene	CDR3 length	J gene	clone size	D gene	CDR3 DNA	CDR3 protein
TRBV6-4	12	TRBJ1-5	-	-	TGTGCCAGCAGTGATAGAGATCAGCCCCAGCATTTT	CASSDRDQPQHF
TRBV1	15	TRBJ2-3	-	-	TGCACCAGCAGCCCAAGACCGGGGGGCGCAGATACGCAGTATTTT	CTSSPRPGGADTQYF
TRBV5-1	14	TRBJ2-7	-	TRBD2	TGCGCCAGCAGCGCGGGACTAGAGAACTACGAGCAGTACTTC	CASSAGLENYEQYF
TRBV15	13	TRBJ1-1	-	-	TGTGCCACCAGCAGAGGCAGACAGACTGAAGCTTTCTTT	CATSRGRQTEAFF
TRBV19	18	TRBJ2-7	-	TRBD2	TGTGCCAGTAGTATTCTCTTTACGGGACTAGCGGGCTCCTACGAGCAGTACTTC	CASSILFTGLAGSYEQYF
TRBV4-1	16	TRBJ2-7	-	TRBD2	TGCGCCAGCAGCCAAGCTGGGCGGGAGGGCTCCTACGAGCAGTACTTC	CASSQAGREGSYEQYF
TRBV29-1	14	TRBJ1-5	few	-	TGCAGCGTTTCCACAGGGTTGGCGGTTCAGCCCCAGCATTTT	CSVSTGLAVQPQHF
TRBV29-1	13	TRBJ1-5	-	TRBD1	TGCAGCGTTGGACAGGGGTTGAATCAGCCCCAGCATTTT	CSVGQGLNQPQHF
TRBV18	16	TRBJ1-6	-	-	TGTGCCAGCTCCCAAGTCTACGGGAGGTATAATTCACCCCTCCACTTT	CASSQVYGRYNSPLHF
TRBV6-5	15	TRBJ1-1	-	-	TGTGCCAGCAGTTATAGGACAGATGGGAACACTGAAGCTTTCTTT	CASSYRTDGNTEAFF
TRBV15	14	TRBJ1-1	-	-	TGTGCCACCAGCGCGAGAGGGGGTGGCACTGAAGCTTTCTTT	CATSARGGGTEAFF
TRBV18	14	TRBJ2-7	-	-	TGTGCCAGCTCACCACATCCAGGTCCCTACGAGCAGTACTTC	CASSPHPGPYEQYF
TRBV9	15	TRBJ2-7	-	-	TGTGCCAGCAGCGTAGGTAAAGCGAGCTCCTACGAGCAGTACTTC	CASSVGKASSYEQYF
TRBV11-2	14	TRBJ2-5	-	TRBD2	TGTGCCAGCAGCTTAGGCGGGGGGCGAGAGACCCAGTACTTC	CASSLGGGRETQYF
TRBV29-1	14	TRBJ2-7	-	TRBD2	TGCAGCGTTCTCGGACTAGCGGGAGTAGGGGAGCAGTACTTC	CSVLGLAGVGEQYF
TRBV4-1	14	TRBJ2-3	-	-	TGCGCCAGCAGCCCCGAAGGGGTCAGAGATACGCAGTATTTT	CASSPEGVRDTQYF
TRBV7-9	16	TRBJ1-3	-	TRBD1	TGTGCCAGCAGCCCGGGACCGGGACAGGGGCTCAATCGAATATATTTT	CASSPGPGQGLNRIYF
TRBV7-2	14	TRBJ1-2	-	-	TGTGCCAGCAGCCCCTTGCAGGGGTCCTATGGCTACACCTTC	CASSPLQGSYGYTF
TRBV2	14	TRBJ1-5	-	TRBD1	TGTGCCAGCAGTGCCCAGGGGGCATTACAGCCCCAGCATTTT	CASSAQGALQPQHF
TRBV14	13	TRBJ1-2	-	-	TGTGCCAGCAGCCAAGGCGGATACTATGGCTACACCTTC	CASSQGGYYGYTF
TRBV7-9	13	TRBJ1-2	-	-	TGTGCCAGCAGCTTAGGAGGTACATATGGCTACACCTTC	CASSLGGTYGYTF
TRBV9	16	TRBJ2-7	-	TRBD1	TGTGCCAGCAGCGTAGGGGCCGGGACAGCCACCTACGAGCAGTACTTC	CASSVGAGTATYEQYF
TRBV18	16	TRBJ1-6	-	-	TGTGCCAGCTCACCACGGACAGACTCCTATAATTCACCCCTCCACTTT	CASSPRTDSYNSPLHF
TRBV13	18	TRBJ2-1	-	TRBD2	TGTGCCAGCAGCTTAGGGACTAGCGGGAAAAGCTCCTACAATGAGCAGTTCTTC	CASSLGTSGKSSYNEQFF
TRBV18	16	TRBJ1-1	-	-	TGTGCCAGCTCACCTTTGCATGGGGGACACCTCACTGAAGCTTTCTTT	CASSPLHGGHLTEAFF
TRBV4-3	17	TRBJ2-4	-	TRBD2	TGCGCCAGCAGCCGAGAGGCCGGGACTAGCGGGGGAAACATTCAGTACTTC	CASSREAGTSGGNIQYF